Presented here are 15 T cell receptor beta chains from one specimen sequenced in a study of blood T cell repertoires in COVID-19 (dated by TCRdb to about 2020). Libraries were prepared through the immunoSEQ multiplex PCR assay. This immuneACCESS table, as held by TCRdb, lists in-frame sequences with V and J called but not all clones. Of the missing ones, under half trace to an unresolved V gene in checked studies; the others have no known cause. The sample table contains roughly 250,000 clones; only one count was recorded for around 90% of them. 0.8% to 0.95% of the sample goes to the ten largest clones. Input material: peripheral blood. All receptors derive from a man aged 30 to 45 with COVID-19, enrolled during active disease.

The chain couples TRBV9 to TRBJ2-7; 9 bases are a match to TRBD2. V shed 0 bases, J shed 1 base, and the junction held 2 bases outside the gene matches. CDR1 and CDR2 from the germline V gene are SGDLS and YYNGEE. The CDR3 has 15 residues. The CDR3, as DNA: TGTGCCAGCAGCGTAGAAGCGGGGGGTTCCTACGAGCAGTACTTC. Translated, it gives CASSVEAGGSYEQYF.

CDR3 amino acids: CASSISGALYEQYF. The CDR3 region has the DNA TGTGCCAGTAGTATCAGCGGGGCACTCTACGAGCAGTACTTC. The chain employs TRBV19 and TRBJ2-7; 7 bases align to TRBD2. Germline CDR1 LNHDA, CDR2 SQIVND (reference sequence). The V gene end was trimmed by 3 bases and the J gene end by 3 bases; junction bases not matched to a gene: 5. CDR3 length: 14 amino acids.

The CDR3 here is CASSQVGRSGNTIYF. The CDR3 DNA is TGCGCCAGCAGCCAAGTAGGGAGGTCTGGAAACACCATATATTTT. The chain joins TRBV4-1 to TRBJ1-3; D unresolved. Germline V lookup: CDR1 MGHRA, CDR2 YSYEKL. The CDR3 consists of 15 residues. Between the trimmed V and J ends, which lost 1 base and 1 base, there was a span of 8 bases.

As DNA, the CDR3 is TGTGCCAGCCAACCCTCCCTTTTGAGGAGTAAGCGCCACGAGCAGTACTTC. The encoded protein is CASQPSLLRSKRHEQYF. The chain recombines TRBV27 with TRBJ2-7; the D is unclear. The CDR3 sequence is 17 residues long. V shed 8 bases and J shed 5 bases, with 28 bases lying between them. The germline gives CDR1 MNHEY, CDR2 SMNVEV (reference sequence).

With regard to this clone: Its ends do not fully match the called genes, so a read error is possible. The chain combines TRBV11-2 with TRBJ2-1; 10 bases are shared with TRBD2. CDR1 is SGHAT and CDR2 is FQNNGV in the germline V gene. This CDR3 contains 16 residues. Written as DNA, the CDR3 is TGTGCCAGCAGCTTAAATTGGGATAATAGCGGGGGGTTAAAAGTCTTC. It encodes CASSLNWDNSGGLKVF.

The chain is built from TRBV5-6 and TRBJ2-5; 13 bases are a match to TRBD2. In germline, CDR1 is SGHDT, CDR2 YYEEEE. The junction had 7 bases not matched to a gene; V was cut back by 3 bases and J by 5 bases. The CDR3 sequence is 16 residues long. CDR3 sequence reads: CASSSETTSGGETQYF. The CDR3 DNA reads TGTGCCAGCAGCTCCGAGACGACTAGCGGGGGGGAGACCCAGTACTTC.

The chain couples TRBV27 to TRBJ1-2; TRBD1 is a possible D gene (6 bases). CDR1 and CDR2 (germline): MNHEY, SMNVEV (reference sequence). With 8 bases removed from V and 4 bases from J, the gap between germline ends came to 17 bases. This CDR3 is built from 14 residues. The CDR3 DNA reads TGTGCCAGCTCCCCTAAGACAGGATCCTATGGCTACACCTTC. Its translation is CASSPKTGSYGYTF.

The genes are TRBV10-3 and TRBJ1-2, with TRBD1 matching 9 bases. V lost 5 bases, J lost 7 bases, and 11 bases stayed unmatched. There are 15 residues in the CDR3. Germline V gives CDR1 ENHRY, CDR2 SYGVKD. The CDR3, as DNA: TGTGCCATCAGTTACTCCGGGGACAGGGACGGTGGCTACACCTTC. This gives the protein CAISYSGDRDGGYTF.

The rearrangement links TRBV4-1 to TRBJ1-2; no definite D call. The CDR3 spans 13 residues. Germline V gene lookup returns CDR1 MGHRA and CDR2 YSYEKL. The germline V and J ends were trimmed by 2 bases and 2 bases, with 6 bases remaining between them. CDR3 amino acids: CASSQRVNYGYTF. The CDR3 nucleotides read TGCGCCAGCAGCCAACGGGTGAACTATGGCTACACCTTC.

This clone was seen a handful of times. The gene calls are TRBV30 and TRBJ2-5, with 8 positions matching TRBD2. Germline V lookup: CDR1 GTSNPN, CDR2 SVGIG (reference sequence). The V and J ends lost 6 bases and 1 base, in that order; junction bases with no gene match: 4. This CDR3 is built from 13 residues. The CDR3 sequence is CACPGGGQETQYF. The CDR3 DNA sequence: TGTGCCTGCCCCGGGGGGGGCCAAGAGACCCAGTACTTC.

The chain is built from TRBV11-2 and TRBJ2-7, with 9 bases aligning to TRBD1. The CDR3 length is 15 residues. V trimming: 6 bases; J trimming: 2 bases; junction bases outside the gene matches: 8. Germline-derived CDR1 and CDR2 are SGHAT and FQNNGV. The CDR3 bases are TGTGCCAGCAGAAGAGCCGGGACAGGGACCTACGAGCAGTACTTC. This gives the protein CASRRAGTGTYEQYF.

The gene calls are TRBV4-1 and TRBJ2-7, with D perhaps TRBD1 (5 bases). Trimming pared 1 base from V and 4 bases from J, leaving 14 bases between. CDR3 length equals 15 residues. Germline V gives CDR1 MGHRA, CDR2 YSYEKL. CDR3 sequence (DNA): TGCGCCAGCAGCCAAGTAGGTACAGGAGTGTACGAGCAGTACTTC. It yields the protein CASSQVGTGVYEQYF.

The CDR3 sequence: CASSWSGAGGRREQYF. The CDR3 DNA follows: TGTGCCAGCAGCTGGTCGGGAGCGGGGGGGCGTCGCGAGCAGTACTTC. J is TRBJ2-7 and V is TRBV11-2, with 10 positions matching TRBD2. CDR1 is SGHAT, CDR2 FQNNGV, per germline. Trimming took 4 bases from V and 6 from J; bases not matched to a gene: 12. This CDR3 has 16 amino acids.

This chain connects TRBV6-5 to TRBJ2-5, with 10 bases that match TRBD2. The CDR3 is 15 residues long. CDR1 is MNHEY, CDR2 SVGAGI, per germline. Trimming removed 7 bases from V and 2 bases from J; junction bases left unmatched: 7. The CDR3 DNA reads TGTGCCAGCAAACGGAGCGGGGGGGGACAAGAGACCCAGTACTTC. It specifies CASKRSGGGQETQYF.

This clone has just one count. CDR3 DNA sequence: TGCGCCAGCAGCTTTAGCGGGGGGGTTAGCACAGATACGCAGTATTTT. Its protein product is CASSFSGGVSTDTQYF. The chain carries TRBV5-1 and TRBJ2-3; 11 bases map to TRBD2. The CDR3 is 16 amino acids. Trimming at V came to 2 bases and at J to 0 bases, leaving 2 bases not matched to a gene. Germline CDR1 SGHRS, CDR2 YFSETQ.